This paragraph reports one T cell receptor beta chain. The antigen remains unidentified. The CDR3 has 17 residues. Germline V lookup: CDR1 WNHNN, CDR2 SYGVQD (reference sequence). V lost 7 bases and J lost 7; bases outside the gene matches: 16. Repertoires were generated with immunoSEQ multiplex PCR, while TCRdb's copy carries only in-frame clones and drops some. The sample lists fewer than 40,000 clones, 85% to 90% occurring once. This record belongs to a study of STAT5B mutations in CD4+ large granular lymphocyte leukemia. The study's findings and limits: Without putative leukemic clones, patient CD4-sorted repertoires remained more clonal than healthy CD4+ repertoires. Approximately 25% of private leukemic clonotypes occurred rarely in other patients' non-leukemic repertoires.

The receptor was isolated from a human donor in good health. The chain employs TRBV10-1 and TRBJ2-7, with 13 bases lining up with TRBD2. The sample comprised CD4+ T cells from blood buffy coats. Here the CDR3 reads CASNRTSGRGGVGEQYF. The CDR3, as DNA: TGCGCCAGCAACCGAACTAGCGGGAGGGGGGGAGTGGGGGAGCAGTACTTC.